The 30 T cell receptor beta chains in this list originate from one sample, sequenced in a study of Ad26.COV2.S vaccination and SARS-CoV-2 variants. Stated treatment: some 19 received Ad26.COV2.S at low or high dose, single or two shots; several received placebo; per-sample allocation not given. It was on day 63 after the first vaccine or placebo injection that samples were taken. TCRdb keeps only in-frame clones here, not all; method: immunoSEQ multiplex PCR. The sample lists about 350,000 clones; about 85% were seen once. Here the sequenced sample was peripheral blood, taken in a trial of Ad26.COV2.S vaccine versus placebo. The origin of the receptors is a person between 18 and 65 years old who received the Ad26.COV2.S COVID-19 vaccine or a placebo.

The chain is built from TRBV5-1 and TRBJ2-7, with 7 positions matching TRBD2. The V and J ends lost 0 bases and 2 bases, in that order; junction bases with no gene match: 5. Germline V gene data show CDR1 as SGHRS and CDR2 as YFSETQ. The CDR3 spans 15 residues. This CDR3 is CASSLDPSGTYEQYF. The CDR3 region has the DNA TGCGCCAGCAGCTTGGACCCTAGCGGTACCTACGAGCAGTACTTC.

The V call is TRBV7-9, the J call TRBJ2-7, with D perhaps given as TRBD1 or TRBD2 (5 bases each). The germline V gene encodes CDR1 SEHNR and CDR2 FQNEAQ (reference sequence). The CDR3 has 15 residues. The ends were cut back, 8 bases at V and 3 bases at J, with 20 bases in the middle. Here the CDR3 reads CASVKIRGQDYEQYF. CDR3 nucleotide sequence: TGTGCCAGCGTAAAAATCCGGGGCCAGGACTACGAGCAGTACTTC.

The chain has TRBV3-1 (or the pseudogene TRBV3-2) and TRBJ2-7, with TRBD1 as a possible D gene (5 bases). The CDR3 has 17 residues. Germline V gene sequence: CDR1 LGHDT, CDR2 YNNKEL (reference sequence). V lost 1 base to trimming and J lost 5 bases, with 21 bases between them. The CDR3 spells CASSQAFSQGARDEQYF. The CDR3, as DNA: TGTGCCAGCAGCCAAGCGTTTTCACAAGGCGCCAGGGACGAGCAGTACTTC.

The chain links TRBV15 to TRBJ1-1, with D possibly being TRBD1 (6 bases). Germline-derived CDR1 and CDR2 are LNHNV and YYDKDF (reference sequence). The V end lost 6 bases, the J end lost 10 bases, and 18 bases lay between the germline ends. The CDR3 loop spans 13 amino acids. The DNA for the CDR3 is TGTGCCACCAGTCCAGAACAGGGTTTTCGAGCTTTCTTT. Translation gives CATSPEQGFRAFF. The complete variable domain, with remaining parts taken from reference TRBV15 and TRBJ1-1, reads DAMVIQNPRYQVTQFGKPVTLSCSQTLNHNVMYWYQQKSSQAPKLLFHYYDKDFNNEADTPDNFQSRRPNTSFCFLDIRSPGLGDTAMYLCATSPEQGFRAFFGQGTRLTVV.

The CDR3 DNA reads TGTGCCAGCAGCGAAGCGACTAATACGCAGTATTTT. As protein: CASSEATNTQYF. The gene calls are TRBV4-2 and TRBJ2-3; TRBD2 is a possible D gene (5 bases). CDR1 and CDR2 from the germline V gene are LGHNA and YNFKEQ. CDR3 size: 12 residues. V dropped 5 bases and J dropped 7 bases, with 10 bases sitting between them.

A few counts support this clone. The chain has TRBV7-9 and TRBJ1-1; D is ambiguous. The CDR3 is 13 residues long. Germline CDR1 reads SEHNR; CDR2 reads FQNEAQ (reference sequence). Trimming left V 4 bases short and J 1 base short, with 7 bases between. The CDR3 sequence is CASSYGWNTEAFF. As DNA, the CDR3 is TGTGCCAGCAGCTATGGGTGGAACACTGAAGCTTTCTTT. The full variable domain, completed using reference TRBV7-9 and TRBJ1-1, is DTGVSQNPRHKITKRGQNVTFRCDPISEHNRLYWYRQTLGQGPEFLTYFQNEAQLEKSRLLSDRFSAERPKGSFSTLEIQRTEQGDSAMYLCASSYGWNTEAFFGQGTRLTVV.

J is TRBJ1-2 and V is TRBV19; the D gene is possibly TRBD1 (5 bases). Trimming shortened V by 5 bases and J by 2 bases, and 15 bases separated the two germline ends. The length of the CDR3 is 15 residues. Germline values: CDR1 LNHDA, CDR2 SQIVND (reference sequence). The CDR3, as DNA: TGTGCCAGTAGTTCACAGACAGAACTCAACTATGGCTACACCTTC. This gives the protein CASSSQTELNYGYTF. Full variable domain (missing parts from reference TRBV19 and TRBJ1-2): DGGITQSPKYLFRKEGQNVTLSCEQNLNHDAMYWYRQDPGQGLRLIYYSQIVNDFQKGDIAEGYSVSREKKESFPLTVTSAQKNPTAFYLCASSSQTELNYGYTFGSGTRLTVV.

This chain links TRBV11-2 with TRBJ2-5; D uncertain. Germline V gives CDR1 SGHAT, CDR2 FQNNGV. The V and J ends lost 5 bases and 5 bases respectively, with 12 bases between them. The CDR3 has 13 residues. CDR3 region: CASSNTGSETQYF. For the CDR3, the DNA is TGTGCCAGCAGCAATACGGGCTCCGAGACCCAGTACTTC. Full variable domain (outside the CDR3, taken from reference TRBV11-2 and TRBJ2-5): EAGVAQSPRYKIIEKRQSVAFWCNPISGHATLYWYQQILGQGPKLLIQFQNNGVVDDSQLPKDRFSAERLKGVDSTLKIQPAKLEDSAVYLCASSNTGSETQYFGPGTRLLVL.

This chain uses TRBV15 with TRBJ2-1; no clear D. CDR3 size: 15 residues. Germline CDR1 is LNHNV and CDR2 is YYDKDF (reference sequence). Trimming removed 2 bases from V and 0 bases from J, with 8 bases in between. CDR3 nucleotide sequence: TGTGCCACCAGCAGACGACGGCTCTCCTACAATGAGCAGTTCTTC. Protein sequence: CATSRRRLSYNEQFF.

The chain joins TRBV18 to TRBJ2-3; 7 nucleotides align to TRBD2. The junction had 12 bases not matched to a gene; V was cut back by 7 bases and J by 5 bases. Germline lookup yields CDR1 KGHSH and CDR2 LQKENI. The CDR3 runs 15 residues. CDR3: CASFTLALQGDTQYF. The DNA for the CDR3 is TGTGCCAGCTTTACACTAGCGCTGCAAGGAGATACGCAGTATTTT.

V and J are TRBV5-4 and TRBJ2-3, with D tentatively TRBD1 or TRBD2 (5 bases each). The CDR3 is 16 amino acids. Germline loops: CDR1 SGHNT, CDR2 YYREEE (reference sequence). V gave up 4 bases and J gave up 6 bases, with 21 bases separating them. In DNA, the CDR3 is TGTGCCAGCAGCCTCCCCCGACCGGGACCTTCGGATACGCAGTATTTT. It is translated as CASSLPRPGPSDTQYF.

The rearrangement links TRBV4-2 to TRBJ1-2; TRBD1 matches 9 bases. Losses at the gene ends were 2 bases for V and 2 bases for J; bases not matched to a gene: 3. CDR1 LGHNA and CDR2 YNFKEQ come from the germline V gene. The CDR3 totals 15 residues. The CDR3 sequence: CASSQRTGVNYGYTF. CDR3 sequence (DNA): TGTGCCAGCAGCCAAAGGACAGGGGTGAACTATGGCTACACCTTC.

The chain joins TRBV6-2 or TRBV6-3 to TRBJ1-3, with D uncertain. The CDR3 runs to 16 residues. V was shortened by 0 bases and J by 0 bases, with 9 bases between the two germline ends. Germline CDR1 is MNHEY and CDR2 is SVGEGT. The CDR3 nucleotides are TGTGCCAGCAGTTACTCCTCAGTGGGCTCTGGAAACACCATATATTTT. It translates to CASSYSSVGSGNTIYF.

The chain uses TRBV19 and TRBJ1-1; tentatively, D is TRBD1 (6 bases). Trimming removed 5 bases from V and 5 bases from J, with 12 bases in between. This CDR3 is 13 amino acids long. The V gene's germline CDR1 is LNHDA and CDR2 SQIVND (reference sequence). This chain's CDR3 is CASSPYQGTEAFF. CDR3 coding DNA: TGTGCCAGTAGTCCATATCAGGGGACTGAAGCTTTCTTT.

This clone was counted only a few times. The CDR3 sequence is CASSRTRLAGGQQETQYF. CDR3 nucleotide sequence: TGTGCCAGCAGCCGAACTCGACTAGCGGGGGGCCAACAAGAGACCCAGTACTTC. The rearrangement uses TRBV2 and TRBJ2-5; 13 nucleotides agree with TRBD2. The CDR3 covers 18 residues. The junction had 12 bases not matched to a gene; V was cut back by 6 bases and J by 2 bases. Germline V CDR1 and CDR2: SNHLY, FYNNEI. The full variable domain, in which reference TRBV2 and TRBJ2-5 provide the parts outside the CDR3, is EPEVTQTPSHQVTQMGQEVILRCVPISNHLYFYWYRQILGQKVEFLVSFYNNEISEKSEIFDDQFSVERPDGSNFTLKIRSTKLEDSAMYFCASSRTRLAGGQQETQYFGPGTRLLVL.

The chain joins TRBV7-8 to TRBJ2-7, with unresolved D. The CDR3 length is 16 residues. Trimming cost V 3 bases and J 3 bases, with 18 bases left between them. Germline V gives CDR1 SGHVS, CDR2 FQNEAQ. In DNA form, the CDR3 reads TGTGCCAGCAGCTTGGAGCCAATTGGGATGAACTACGAGCAGTACTTC. Amino acid sequence: CASSLEPIGMNYEQYF.

The CDR3 region has the DNA TGTGCCAGCAGCCCCGAAAGGGGGACTCCACCGAGCTCCTACAATGAGCAGTTCTTC. It encodes CASSPERGTPPSSYNEQFF. This chain uses TRBV7-2 with TRBJ2-1; the D gene could be TRBD1 or TRBD2 (6 bases each). The V end lost 5 bases, the J end lost 0 bases, and 23 bases lay between the germline ends. The CDR3 extends over 19 amino acids. The germline CDR1 and CDR2 sequences are SGHTA and FQGNSA.

The chain uses TRBV19 and TRBJ1-6; D uncertain. Per the germline V gene, CDR1 is LNHDA and CDR2 is SQIVND (reference sequence). Deletions cut 7 bases from V and 3 bases from J, with 10 bases between. The CDR3 covers 14 residues. The CDR3 DNA is TGTGCCAGTACCCCCGAGGGCTATAATTCACCCCTCCACTTT. It encodes CASTPEGYNSPLHF. The variable domain in full, completed from reference TRBV19 and TRBJ1-6, reads DGGITQSPKYLFRKEGQNVTLSCEQNLNHDAMYWYRQDPGQGLRLIYYSQIVNDFQKGDIAEGYSVSREKKESFPLTVTSAQKNPTAFYLCASTPEGYNSPLHFGNGTRLTVT.

This sequence joins TRBV3-1 (or the pseudogene TRBV3-2) and TRBJ1-1; tentative D call: TRBD1 (5 bases). CDR1 and CDR2 from the germline V gene are LGHDT and YNNKEL (reference sequence). The CDR3 runs 15 residues. V was cut by 1 base and J by 1 base, with 10 bases left in between. CDR3 sequence reads: CASSQGFRENTEAFF. CDR3 in DNA: TGTGCCAGCAGCCAAGGGTTCAGGGAGAACACTGAAGCTTTCTTT.

The chain uses TRBV7-9 and TRBJ2-3; possibly TRBD2 for D (7 bases). Trimming took off 2 bases at V and 0 bases at J, with 12 bases between the two ends. The V gene's germline CDR1 is SEHNR and CDR2 FQNEAQ (reference sequence). The CDR3 extends over 16 amino acids. The CDR3 region is CASSLLAGASTDTQYF. CDR3 nucleotides: TGTGCCAGCAGCTTATTGGCGGGGGCTAGCACAGATACGCAGTATTTT.

The chain carries TRBV5-5 and TRBJ2-7; D uncertain. The CDR3 has 14 residues. V was trimmed by 1 base and J by 3 bases, leaving 11 bases between them. The V gene's germline CDR1 is SGHKS and CDR2 YYEKEE (reference sequence). DNA of the CDR3: TGTGCCAGCAGCTTGCTCGGCAGCAGCTACGAGCAGTACTTC. It is translated as CASSLLGSSYEQYF.

The chain combines TRBV12-3 or TRBV12-4 with TRBJ2-1; D gene uncertain. The CDR3 has 11 amino acids. Trimming took off 8 bases at V and 12 bases at J, with 14 bases between the two ends. The CDR3 bases are TGTGCCAGCGGCCGGGTGGAGAGGCAGTTCTTC. This translates into CASGRVERQFF.

V usage is TRBV15 and J usage is TRBJ1-2, with unresolved D. The V gene lost 1 base and the J gene lost 3 bases, with 6 bases spanning the gap. In germline, CDR1 is LNHNV, CDR2 YYDKDF (reference sequence). CDR3 size: 13 residues. The CDR3 sequence is CATSRAADYGYTF. The CDR3, as DNA: TGTGCCACCAGCAGAGCGGCAGACTATGGCTACACCTTC.

The gene calls are TRBV5-5 and TRBJ2-3; 9 bases match TRBD2. Germline lookup yields CDR1 SGHKS and CDR2 YYEKEE (reference sequence). Trimming cost V 5 bases and J 4 bases; bases outside gene matches: 5. The CDR3 contains 14 residues. The CDR3 loop is CASSRLADSDTQYF. For the CDR3, the DNA is TGTGCCAGCAGTCGACTAGCGGATTCAGATACGCAGTATTTT.

The rearrangement uses TRBV5-1 and TRBJ1-6, with 7 bases lining up with TRBD1. Germline CDR1 and CDR2: SGHRS and YFSETQ. The CDR3 contains 15 residues. V trimming: 5 bases; J trimming: 10 bases; junction bases outside the gene matches: 12. The CDR3 nucleotides read TGCGCCAGCAGTTCAAAGGAGGGGGCAGGCTCACCCCTCCACTTT. This encodes CASSSKEGAGSPLHF.

The genes are TRBV9 and TRBJ1-6, with TRBD1 matching 7 bases. CDR3 size: 14 residues. The V gene's germline CDR1 is SGDLS and CDR2 YYNGEE. The ends lost 2 bases at V and 10 bases at J; junction bases unmatched: 6. CDR3 coding DNA: TGTGCCAGCAGCGTTACAGGGGAAAACTCACCCCTCCACTTT. It encodes CASSVTGENSPLHF.

The chain is built from TRBV27 and TRBJ1-5; D uncertain. The CDR3 length is 11 residues. The V gene lost 4 bases and the J gene lost 5 bases, with 3 bases spanning the gap. The germline V gene encodes CDR1 MNHEY and CDR2 SMNVEV (reference sequence). CDR3 nucleotides: TGTGCCAGCAGTTCGCATCAGCCCCAGCATTTT. It specifies CASSSHQPQHF.

This chain joins TRBV10-1 and TRBJ2-1, with 7 bases that match TRBD1. CDR1 and CDR2 (germline): WNHNN, SYGVQD (reference sequence). This CDR3 is 16 amino acids long. V lost 5 bases and J lost 4; bases outside the gene matches: 11. In DNA form, the CDR3 reads TGCGCCAGCAGTCCGTTCAGGGGGATAGGGTACAATGAGCAGTTCTTC. Translation: CASSPFRGIGYNEQFF.

V is TRBV18 and J is TRBJ2-7; either TRBD1 or TRBD2 may supply D (5 bases each). Germline V CDR1 and CDR2: KGHSH, LQKENI. This CDR3 is 14 amino acids long. V lost 3 bases and J lost 2, with 11 bases in between. The CDR3 nucleotides are TGTGCCAGCTCACCCCCCGGGACCCCCTACGAGCAGTACTTC. Its protein is CASSPPGTPYEQYF.

A single count supports this clone. This chain joins TRBV9 and TRBJ2-3; 8 bases match TRBD2. The germline V gene has CDR1 SGDLS and CDR2 YYNGEE. V shed 0 bases, J shed 4 bases, and the junction held 7 bases outside the gene matches. This CDR3 is built from 16 residues. CDR3: CASSVAPAGVPDTQYF. CDR3 DNA: TGTGCCAGCAGCGTAGCACCAGCGGGAGTGCCAGATACGCAGTATTTT.